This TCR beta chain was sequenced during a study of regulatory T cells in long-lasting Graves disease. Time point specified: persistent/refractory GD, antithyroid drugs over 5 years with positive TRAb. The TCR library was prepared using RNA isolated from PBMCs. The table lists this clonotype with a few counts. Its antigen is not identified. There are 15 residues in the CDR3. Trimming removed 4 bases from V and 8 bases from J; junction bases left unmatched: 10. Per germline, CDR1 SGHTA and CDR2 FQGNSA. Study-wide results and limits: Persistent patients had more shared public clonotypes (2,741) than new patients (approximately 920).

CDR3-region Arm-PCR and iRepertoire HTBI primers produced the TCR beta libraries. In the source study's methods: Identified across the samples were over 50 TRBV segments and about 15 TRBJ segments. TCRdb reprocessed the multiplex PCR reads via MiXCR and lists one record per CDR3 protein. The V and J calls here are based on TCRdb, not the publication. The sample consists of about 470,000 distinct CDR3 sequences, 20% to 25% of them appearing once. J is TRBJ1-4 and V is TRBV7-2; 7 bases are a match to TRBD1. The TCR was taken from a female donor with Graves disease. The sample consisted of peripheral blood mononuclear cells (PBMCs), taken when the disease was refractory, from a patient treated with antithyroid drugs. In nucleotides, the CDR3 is TGTGCCAGCAGCTCAGACGGGACAGACTACGAAAAACTGTTTTTT. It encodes CASSSDGTDYEKLFF.